Below are 16 T cell receptor beta chains sequenced from a single sample in a study of blood T cell repertoires in COVID-19. Measured with immunoSEQ multiplex PCR; TCRdb has only the in-frame clones, and not every one. This table holds 110,000 to 150,000 clones, around 76% found once. The sample consisted of peripheral blood. These receptors were obtained from a man aged 80 or over with acute or convalescent COVID-19.

This chain connects TRBV28 to TRBJ1-2; the D gene is possibly TRBD1 (6 bases). This CDR3 has 15 residues. Germline V gives CDR1 MDHEN, CDR2 SYDVKM. V lost 2 bases and J 4 bases, leaving 14 bases between the germline ends. CDR3 region: CASSLQGLLVYGYTF. The CDR3, as DNA: TGTGCCAGCAGTTTACAGGGGTTATTAGTCTATGGCTACACCTTC.

V and J are TRBV3-1 (or the pseudogene TRBV3-2) and TRBJ2-1; D possibly corresponds to TRBD1 (7 bases). The CDR3 loop spans 14 amino acids. Per the germline V gene, CDR1 is LGHDT and CDR2 is YNNKEL (reference sequence). V lost 1 base and J lost 8, with 12 bases in between. The CDR3 DNA sequence: TGTGCCAGCAGCCAAGGGGCCAGGGGGGATGAGCAGTTCTTC. This translates into CASSQGARGDEQFF.

The table lists this clone with a few counts. The chain employs TRBV7-8 and TRBJ2-2; D call uncertain. Germline V gene sequence: CDR1 SGHVS, CDR2 FQNEAQ. The CDR3 totals 13 residues. The V gene lost 5 bases and the J gene lost 4 bases, with 8 bases spanning the gap. CDR3 region: CASSRHSTGELFF. The CDR3 region has the DNA TGTGCCAGCAGCCGGCACTCCACCGGGGAGCTGTTTTTT. The full variable domain, in which reference TRBV7-8 and TRBJ2-2 provide the parts outside the CDR3, is GAGVSQSPRYKVAKRGQDVALRCDPISGHVSLFWYQQALGQGPEFLTYFQNEAQLDKSGLPSDRFFAERPEGSVSTLKIQRTQQEDSAVYLCASSRHSTGELFFGEGSRLTVL.

The rearrangement uses TRBV7-9 and TRBJ1-2; D not certain. The V and J ends lost 5 bases and 3 bases respectively, with 10 bases between them. The CDR3 consists of 13 residues. From germline, CDR1 is SEHNR and CDR2 FQNEAQ (reference sequence). CDR3 coding DNA: TGTGCCAGCAGCAGTTGGGCTGACTATGGCTACACCTTC. This codes for CASSSWADYGYTF.

The gene calls are TRBV11-2 and TRBJ2-5; D unclear. The CDR3 contains 11 residues. V was clipped by 5 bases and J by 2 bases, with 3 bases between them. CDR1 is SGHAT, CDR2 FQNNGV, per germline. DNA for the CDR3: TGTGCCAGCAGCCTACAAGAGACCCAGTACTTC. This gives the protein CASSLQETQYF.

V usage is TRBV15 and J usage is TRBJ1-1; unclear D gene. CDR3 length equals 13 residues. Trimming removed 5 bases at V and 0 bases at J, with 7 bases between. Germline V gene lookup returns CDR1 LNHNV and CDR2 YYDKDF (reference sequence). This CDR3 is CATSLQVNTEAFF. CDR3 coding DNA: TGTGCCACCAGCCTCCAGGTGAACACTGAAGCTTTCTTT. The full variable domain, in which reference TRBV15 and TRBJ1-1 provide the parts outside the CDR3, is DAMVIQNPRYQVTQFGKPVTLSCSQTLNHNVMYWYQQKSSQAPKLLFHYYDKDFNNEADTPDNFQSRRPNTSFCFLDIRSPGLGDTAMYLCATSLQVNTEAFFGQGTRLTVV.

This clone was detected only a few times. The rearrangement uses TRBV29-1 and TRBJ1-1, with TRBD1 matching over 8 bases. V lost 8 bases and J lost 3; bases outside the gene matches: 8. The CDR3 runs 13 residues. CDR1 is SQVTM and CDR2 is ANQGSEA in the germline V gene. CDR3 region: CSSGTGDYTEAFF. The CDR3 region has the DNA TGCAGCTCCGGGACAGGCGACTACACTGAAGCTTTCTTT. Variable domain in full (rest from reference TRBV29-1 and TRBJ1-1): SAVISQKPSRDICQRGTSLTIQCQVDSQVTMMFWYRQQPGQSLTLIATANQGSEATYESGFVIDKFPISRPNLTFSTLTVSNMSPEDSSIYLCSSGTGDYTEAFFGQGTRLTVV.

The CDR3 DNA follows: TGTGCCAGCAGCCCCTATCAATTTAGGGACAGTCCCCGCTACGAGCAGTACTTC. It encodes CASSPYQFRDSPRYEQYF. The V and J genes are TRBV9 and TRBJ2-7; 7 nucleotides align to TRBD1. V lost 4 bases and J lost 3; bases outside the gene matches: 19. Per the germline V gene, CDR1 is SGDLS and CDR2 is YYNGEE. The CDR3 contains 18 residues.

This clone was picked up a small number of times. CDR3 coding DNA: TGCGCCAGCAGCGAGGGGGCGCACACTGAAGCTTTCTTT. Translated, it gives CASSEGAHTEAFF. The V call is TRBV5-1, the J call TRBJ1-1; 7 bases are shared with TRBD1. There are 13 residues in the CDR3. Germline lookup yields CDR1 SGHRS and CDR2 YFSETQ. J lost 3 bases, V lost 4 bases, and 3 bases had no gene match.

V usage is TRBV9 and J usage is TRBJ2-5, with TRBD1 matching over 12 bases. Trimming at V came to 3 bases and at J to 5 bases, leaving 8 bases not matched to a gene. The CDR3 is 16 residues long. CDR1 and CDR2 (germline): SGDLS, YYNGEE. CDR3 residues: CASSATGQGARETQYF. In DNA, the CDR3 is TGTGCCAGCAGCGCTACGGGACAGGGGGCTCGGGAGACCCAGTACTTC.

The rearrangement links TRBV3-1 (or the pseudogene TRBV3-2) to TRBJ1-6, with no clear D. Germline V gene sequence: CDR1 LGHDT, CDR2 YNNKEL (reference sequence). The CDR3 consists of 14 residues. Trimming stripped 1 base from V and 7 bases from J, with 8 bases between. The CDR3 DNA reads TGTGCCAGCAGCCAAGGTCAGAAAAATTCACCCCTCCACTTT. Its translation is CASSQGQKNSPLHF.

The gene calls are TRBV10-3 and TRBJ1-5; 7 bases agree with TRBD1. The J segment lost 4 bases and the V segment lost 0 bases, leaving 9 bases of the junction unmatched. Germline CDR1 is ENHRY and CDR2 is SYGVKD. The CDR3 extends over 17 amino acids. This CDR3 is CAISESGPGGRNQPQHF. The CDR3 bases are TGTGCCATCAGTGAGTCCGGGCCAGGGGGTAGAAATCAGCCCCAGCATTTT.

The chain is built from TRBV3-1 (or the pseudogene TRBV3-2) and TRBJ1-1; 7 bases agree with TRBD1. V lost 4 bases, J lost 1 base, and 9 bases stayed unmatched. Germline V lookup: CDR1 LGHDT, CDR2 YNNKEL (reference sequence). The CDR3 sequence is 16 residues long. CDR3 coding DNA: TGTGCCAGCAGCCGATCTCCGGGACAGAAGAACACTGAAGCTTTCTTT. This translates into CASSRSPGQKNTEAFF.

This clone was counted between two and nine times. This chain connects TRBV6-5 to TRBJ2-5; D is unclear. The germline V gene encodes CDR1 MNHEY and CDR2 SVGAGI. Between the trimmed V and J ends, which lost 6 bases and 3 bases, there was a span of 8 bases. The CDR3 covers 12 residues. The CDR3 DNA is TGTGCCAGCAGCAATACAGAAGAGACCCAGTACTTC. Residues: CASSNTEETQYF.

V is TRBV2 and J is TRBJ2-2; TRBD2 matches at 9 bases. V was clipped by 6 bases and J by 6 bases; unmatched bases: 8. Germline lookup yields CDR1 SNHLY and CDR2 FYNNEI. The CDR3 loop spans 15 amino acids. The CDR3 sequence: CASRKGLAWAGELFF. The CDR3 coding sequence is TGTGCCAGCAGAAAGGGACTAGCTTGGGCCGGGGAGCTGTTTTTT.

This clone was observed a few times. The chain recombines TRBV5-1 with TRBJ2-4; tentative D call: TRBD1 (6 bases). This CDR3 has 16 residues. CDR1 and CDR2 (germline): SGHRS, YFSETQ. V shed 4 bases and J shed 0 bases, with 14 bases lying between them. In DNA, the CDR3 is TGCGCCAGCAGCCTGACAGGAGTGCTAGCCAAAAACATTCAGTACTTC. Translating it yields CASSLTGVLAKNIQYF.